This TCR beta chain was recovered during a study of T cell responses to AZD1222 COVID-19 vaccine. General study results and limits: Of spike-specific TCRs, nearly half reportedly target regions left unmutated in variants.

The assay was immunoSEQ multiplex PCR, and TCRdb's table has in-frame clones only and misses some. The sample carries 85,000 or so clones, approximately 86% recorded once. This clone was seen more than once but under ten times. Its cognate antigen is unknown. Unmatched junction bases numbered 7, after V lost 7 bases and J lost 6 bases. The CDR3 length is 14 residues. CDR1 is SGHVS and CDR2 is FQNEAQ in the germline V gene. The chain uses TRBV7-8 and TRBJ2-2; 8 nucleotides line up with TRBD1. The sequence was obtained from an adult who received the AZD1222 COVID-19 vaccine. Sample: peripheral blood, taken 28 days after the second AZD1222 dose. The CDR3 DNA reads TGTGCCAGCACCCCGGACAGGGCGGCCGGGGAGCTGTTTTTT. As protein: CASTPDRAAGELFF.